Sequencing of this T cell receptor beta chain was carried out in a study of CD8 T cells in Susac syndrome. Random-hexamer reverse transcription was applied to about 0.5 to 1 ug RNA. TCRdb re-called the immunoSEQ multiplex PCR reads with MiXCR, one entry per CDR3 protein. The sample carries 70,000 or so distinct CDR3 sequences, roughly 94% recorded once. Trimming cost V 0 bases and J 6 bases, with 6 bases left between them. From germline, CDR1 is SGHRS and CDR2 YFSETQ. This CDR3 has 13 amino acids. This receptor was identified in a human donor with multiple sclerosis. The sample was CD8+ T cells from PBMCs. V and J are TRBV5-1 and TRBJ1-4, with no clear D. The CDR3 spells CASSLDSYEKLFF. As DNA, the CDR3 is TGCGCCAGCAGCTTGGACTCCTATGAAAAACTGTTTTTT.